This is a list of T cell receptor beta chains from one sample in a study of CD8 T cells in ankylosing spondylitis. A single record per CDR3 protein comes from TCRdb applying MiXCR to the 5' RACE reads. Found here are 85,000 to 100,000 distinct CDR3 sequences, 8.5% to 9% of them singletons; the top ten hold approximately 4.6%. Source material: blood, either unsorted or a sorted T cell fraction (not recorded which). These receptors were collected from a male donor with ankylosing spondylitis or in good health (not recorded which). Each CDR3 is given with its conserved first and last residue. D genes are given only for firm matches.

D gene: NA; V gene: TRBV20-1; J gene: TRBJ2-3; CDR3 protein: CSALPQLFGMDTSTDTQYF
D gene: TRBD2; V gene: TRBV12-3/TRBV12-4; J gene: TRBJ2-1; CDR3 protein: CASSPSGLAGGPRGYNEQFF
D gene: NA; V gene: TRBV7-6; J gene: TRBJ1-5; CDR3 protein: CASSLGNFNQPQHF
D gene: NA; V gene: TRBV25-1; J gene: TRBJ2-1; CDR3 protein: CARTLVGRHNEQFF
D gene: NA; V gene: TRBV7-2; J gene: TRBJ2-5; CDR3 protein: CASSPTFGETQYF
D gene: NA; V gene: TRBV7-2; J gene: TRBJ2-4; CDR3 protein: CASSLVSNIQYF
D gene: NA; V gene: TRBV7-9; J gene: TRBJ1-1; CDR3 protein: CASSVSAGAEVTEAFF
D gene: NA; V gene: TRBV7-2; J gene: TRBJ2-5; CDR3 protein: CASSFRAGFQETQYF
D gene: TRBD2; V gene: TRBV5-5; J gene: TRBJ2-1; CDR3 protein: CASSLGLAGGWQGEQFF
D gene: NA; V gene: TRBV4-2; J gene: TRBJ1-6; CDR3 protein: CASSQEGGSFSPLHF
D gene: TRBD1; V gene: TRBV11-3; J gene: TRBJ2-2; CDR3 protein: CASSGRGRSTGELFF
D gene: NA; V gene: TRBV7-2; J gene: TRBJ2-3; CDR3 protein: CASSLGGPGGTDTQYF
D gene: TRBD2; V gene: TRBV5-1; J gene: TRBJ2-3; CDR3 protein: CASSLVAGGRTDTQYF
D gene: TRBD2; V gene: TRBV5-4; J gene: TRBJ2-1; CDR3 protein: CASSTSSGGYNEQFF
D gene: TRBD1; V gene: TRBV15; J gene: TRBJ2-7; CDR3 protein: CATSSRTGNPYEQYF
D gene: NA; V gene: TRBV19; J gene: TRBJ2-1; CDR3 protein: CASSSHWEANSYNEQFF
D gene: TRBD1; V gene: TRBV20-1; J gene: TRBJ1-5; CDR3 protein: CSASTGEMQPQHF
D gene: NA; V gene: TRBV3-1; J gene: TRBJ1-1; CDR3 protein: CASSQDDGERTLLDTEAFF
D gene: NA; V gene: TRBV11-2; J gene: TRBJ2-2; CDR3 protein: CASSLRAVSAGELFF
D gene: NA; V gene: TRBV7-6; J gene: TRBJ1-4; CDR3 protein: CASSQSPGPNEKLFF
D gene: NA; V gene: TRBV9; J gene: TRBJ1-2; CDR3 protein: CASSGTAKDYGYTF
D gene: TRBD1; V gene: TRBV24-1; J gene: TRBJ2-5; CDR3 protein: CATSDPGTEETQYF
D gene: TRBD1; V gene: TRBV9; J gene: TRBJ2-3; CDR3 protein: CASSVGQGSTDTQYF
D gene: TRBD2; V gene: TRBV12-3/TRBV12-4; J gene: TRBJ2-1; CDR3 protein: CASTRSGGYNEQFF
D gene: NA; V gene: TRBV29-1; J gene: TRBJ2-1; CDR3 protein: CSVERAGLFYNEQFF
D gene: NA; V gene: TRBV12-3/TRBV12-4; J gene: TRBJ1-5; CDR3 protein: CASSLGVGGNQPQHF
D gene: NA; V gene: TRBV30; J gene: TRBJ2-7; CDR3 protein: CAWTSNLRAGEQYF
D gene: TRBD1; V gene: TRBV13; J gene: TRBJ2-1; CDR3 protein: CASSRDRGRTGKFF
D gene: NA; V gene: TRBV20-1; J gene: TRBJ1-4; CDR3 protein: CSATEAGRLEKLFF
D gene: NA; V gene: TRBV15; J gene: TRBJ2-3; CDR3 protein: CATSSVSGGSDTQYF
D gene: NA; V gene: TRBV6-1; J gene: TRBJ2-7; CDR3 protein: CASSSRSPDAYEQYF
D gene: TRBD2; V gene: TRBV20-1; J gene: TRBJ2-5; CDR3 protein: CSARSLTSSRETQYF
D gene: NA; V gene: TRBV28; J gene: TRBJ2-7; CDR3 protein: CASASVGGAYEQYF
D gene: TRBD1; V gene: TRBV5-1; J gene: TRBJ1-2; CDR3 protein: CASSETTGGLARGYTF
D gene: TRBD1; V gene: TRBV6-1; J gene: TRBJ2-2; CDR3 protein: CASRIQGASGELFF
D gene: NA; V gene: TRBV4-2; J gene: TRBJ2-7; CDR3 protein: CASSQSGGETTYEQYF
D gene: NA; V gene: TRBV29-1; J gene: TRBJ1-1; CDR3 protein: CSVGVGRGTEAFF
D gene: TRBD1; V gene: TRBV6-1; J gene: TRBJ1-5; CDR3 protein: CASRGDRGGNQPQHF
D gene: TRBD1; V gene: TRBV3-1; J gene: TRBJ1-3; CDR3 protein: CASSPLQGNSGNTIYF
D gene: NA; V gene: TRBV29-1; J gene: TRBJ2-5; CDR3 protein: CSVSEETQYF
D gene: NA; V gene: TRBV3-1; J gene: TRBJ2-1; CDR3 protein: CASSLAGLSNEQFF
D gene: TRBD1; V gene: TRBV10-3; J gene: TRBJ1-3; CDR3 protein: CAITSIGTGTGNTIYF
D gene: NA; V gene: TRBV7-9; J gene: TRBJ1-6; CDR3 protein: CASSLAEVSPLHF
D gene: TRBD1; V gene: TRBV10-3; J gene: TRBJ2-2; CDR3 protein: CAISEWQGARVELFF
D gene: NA; V gene: TRBV7-3; J gene: TRBJ1-1; CDR3 protein: CASSSEGLTEAFF
D gene: TRBD2; V gene: TRBV5-1; J gene: TRBJ2-5; CDR3 protein: CASSPPGGLETQYF
D gene: NA; V gene: TRBV7-6; J gene: TRBJ2-5; CDR3 protein: CASSLVGKRETQYF
D gene: TRBD1; V gene: TRBV3-1; J gene: TRBJ2-2; CDR3 protein: CACSQQFRTGGKSNTGELFF
D gene: TRBD1; V gene: TRBV11-1; J gene: TRBJ2-3; CDR3 protein: CASSPGTVEVGTDTQYF
D gene: TRBD1; V gene: TRBV7-9; J gene: TRBJ2-3; CDR3 protein: CASSSGGGDTQYF
D gene: NA; V gene: TRBV5-1; J gene: TRBJ1-1; CDR3 protein: CASSFHPKGDYTEAFF
D gene: NA; V gene: TRBV24-1; J gene: TRBJ2-7; CDR3 protein: CATSEQSYEQYF
D gene: NA; V gene: TRBV20-1; J gene: TRBJ2-3; CDR3 protein: CSAPPGGVSTDTQYF
D gene: TRBD1; V gene: TRBV20-1; J gene: TRBJ2-5; CDR3 protein: CGGQVQETQYF